The clone carrying this T cell receptor (beta chain) was seen many times. Its antigen is unidentified. It was by quantitative 5'-RACE with molecular barcodes that TCR beta libraries were made. A single record per CDR3 protein comes from TCRdb applying MiXCR to the 5' RACE reads. The sample includes some 840,000 distinct CDR3 sequences, over 9.5% of them seen just once. This sample stems from a study of CD8 T cells in ankylosing spondylitis. Per germline, CDR1 DFQATT and CDR2 SNEGSKA (reference sequence). The CDR3 extends over 14 amino acids. V shed 5 bases and J shed 0 bases, with 13 bases lying between them. Whole-study findings and limits: Ankylosing spondylitis blood seemed to carry a telltale TCR beta motif made of under ten highly homologous variants. A CD8+ phenotype characterized the disease-linked clones, which were relatively rare in peripheral blood.

The chain has TRBV20-1 and TRBJ1-1, with no clear D. The sequenced material came from blood, either unsorted or a sorted T cell fraction (not recorded which). The TCR was taken from a male donor with ankylosing spondylitis. CDR3 DNA: TGCAGTGCTCCACTTACCGGCGTGAACACTGAAGCTTTCTTT. Amino acids: CSAPLTGVNTEAFF.